This T cell receptor beta chain is drawn from a study of immune characterization of retroperitoneal liposarcoma. In this sample, this clonotype turned up a few times. The CDR3 is made up of 14 amino acids. The germline CDR1 and CDR2 sequences are MNHNS and SASEGT. J was trimmed by 9 bases and V by 6 bases; bases with no gene match: 10. A single record per CDR3 protein comes from TCRdb applying MiXCR to the PCR reads. The table shows 10,000 or so distinct CDR3 sequences, with 25% to 35% occurring only once. The receptor comes from a male donor with retroperitoneal liposarcoma. The sequenced material came from tumor tissue. The chain joins TRBV6-1 to TRBJ2-3; TRBD2 agrees at 9 bases. The CDR3 DNA follows: TGTGCCAGCAGACGACTAGCGGCTACGTCGACGCAGTATTTT. Its translation is CASRRLAATSTQYF.